These T cell receptor beta chains were read from a single sample in a study of blood T cell repertoires in COVID-19. Some clones are missing from TCRdb's copy, which holds only in-frame ones; the method was immunoSEQ multiplex PCR. The data show about 300,000 clones, roughly 88% seen once. The sequenced sample consisted of peripheral blood. These receptors all come from a man aged 18 to 29 with active or convalescent COVID-19. Each CDR3 is given with its conserved first and last residue. The D gene is left open where the match is weak. Rows may omit the clone size; those that give it use once, few, many or a size class.

D: TRBD1; J: TRBJ2-3; size: many; V: TRBV3-1/TRBV3-2; CDR3: CASSLDFRQGEGLDTQYF; DNA: TGTGCCAGCAGCCTCGATTTTCGACAGGGCGAGGGTTTAGATACGCAGTATTTT
D: TRBD1; J: TRBJ1-2; size: .; V: TRBV14; CDR3: CASSGDSFYGYTF; DNA: TGTGCCAGCAGCGGGGACAGCTTTTATGGCTACACCTTC
D: TRBD2; J: TRBJ2-2; size: .; V: TRBV7-7; CDR3: CASMTSGGLQNTGELFF; DNA: TGTGCCAGCATGACTAGCGGGGGACTACAAAACACCGGGGAGCTGTTTTTT
D: TRBD1; J: TRBJ2-3; size: .; V: TRBV19; CDR3: CASSIGTGGGTDTQYF; DNA: TGTGCCAGTAGTATAGGGACAGGGGGAGGCACAGATACGCAGTATTTT
D: .; J: TRBJ2-1; size: .; V: TRBV9; CDR3: CASSVEAGAYNEQFF; DNA: TGTGCCAGCAGCGTAGAGGCAGGGGCCTACAATGAGCAGTTCTTC
D: TRBD2; J: TRBJ2-1; size: .; V: TRBV9; CDR3: CASSAPRGGGHNEQFF; DNA: TGTGCCAGCAGCGCCCCCCGGGGGGGCGGACACAATGAGCAGTTCTTC
D: TRBD1; J: TRBJ1-1; size: .; V: TRBV9; CDR3: CASSLRGVGEAFF; DNA: TGTGCCAGCAGCCTCAGGGGGGTTGGTGAAGCTTTCTTT
D: TRBD2; J: TRBJ2-5; size: .; V: TRBV29-1; CDR3: CSVEGDSGETQYF; DNA: TGCAGCGTTGAAGGCGATAGCGGGGAGACCCAGTACTTC
D: TRBD1; J: TRBJ1-1; size: once; V: TRBV5-6; CDR3: CASSPGTGGRAFF; DNA: TGTGCCAGCAGCCCCGGGACAGGGGGCAGAGCTTTCTTT
D: .; J: TRBJ1-5; size: few; V: TRBV19; CDR3: CASSYSNQPQHF; DNA: TGTGCCAGTAGTTATAGCAATCAGCCCCAGCATTTT
D: TRBD1; J: TRBJ2-7; size: .; V: TRBV4-1; CDR3: CASSQDPGTGDEQYF; DNA: TGCGCCAGCAGCCAAGACCCTGGGACAGGGGACGAGCAGTACTTC
D: TRBD1; J: TRBJ2-7; size: .; V: TRBV5-1; CDR3: CASSLPGQGYEQYF; DNA: TGCGCCAGCAGCTTACCTGGACAGGGCTACGAGCAGTACTTC
D: .; J: TRBJ1-2; size: few; V: TRBV7-9; CDR3: CASRKDNNNYGYTF; DNA: TGTGCCAGCAGAAAGGACAACAATAACTATGGCTACACCTTC
D: .; J: TRBJ2-1; size: .; V: TRBV5-1; CDR3: CASSLRGAGNEQFF; DNA: TGCGCCAGCAGCTTGCGGGGGGCCGGCAATGAGCAGTTCTTC
D: .; J: TRBJ1-5; size: .; V: TRBV19; CDR3: CASSIDSYSNQPQHF; DNA: TGTGCCAGTAGTATAGATAGCTATAGCAATCAGCCCCAGCATTTT
D: .; J: TRBJ1-5; size: .; V: TRBV7-8; CDR3: CASSPSTSNQPQHF; DNA: TGTGCCAGCAGCCCCAGTACCAGCAATCAGCCCCAGCATTTT
D: .; J: TRBJ1-4; size: .; V: TRBV11-2; CDR3: CASSLEQGGRKLFF; DNA: TGTGCCAGCAGCTTAGAACAGGGCGGGCGAAAACTGTTTTTT